Listed here is a single T cell receptor (beta chain). Only a few counts were recorded for this clone. The specificity of this receptor is unknown. Nothing much larger sits one base from this clone, and base qualities are not available. The source of the sample is a study of cytomegalovirus exposure and HLA in healthy donors (dated by TCRdb to about 2017). Concerning the study at large: In an earlier analysis of about 560 of the donors, 276 Gb of sequence data and 90 million to 120 million unique TCR beta sequences from about 190 million T cells were reported. On average, roughly 200,000 unique TCR beta nucleotide sequences were sequenced per donor among some 420 genotyped donors of the cohort, with roughly 19% of those sequences being non-productive. Because of strong linkage in the cohort, a few DR-DQ haplotypes were treated as single units for association and clustering. The study aimed to test whether signatures of past pathogen exposure could be identified by cataloging public T cell receptors. To predict cytomegalovirus infection status, the study brought together high-throughput TCR immunosequencing, statistical association of individual TCRs with disease status, and machine learning. In an earlier analysis of 550 to 700 of the donors, high-throughput TCR beta sequencing was used to judge whether each TCR beta V gene segment behaved as functional or pseudogenic. Among the roughly 400 genotyped donors, around 81% belonged to the genetic ancestry cluster associated with self-reported Caucasian donors. Every repertoire in the discovery cohort had been generated on one and the same sequencing platform. Typing coverage varied by locus: roughly 629-640 donors for A, B, C, DRB1 and DQB1; some 520 for DQA1; approximately 570 for DPA1; approximately 490 for DPB1. Both class I and class II loci were covered by HLA typing, at four-digit resolution. The study profiled the T cell repertoires of more than 500 subjects by immunosequencing and related them to cytomegalovirus serostatus. Genome-wide SNP genotypes for about 65% of the 666 donors were used in a later genetic analysis, which treated that subset as a discovery cohort. Rather than drawing on any new phenotypic data, the later analysis identified candidate immune exposures from TCR beta sequences and the way those sequences occurred across donors. Alongside the repertoire data, information on donor age, sex, ethnicity and CMV serostatus was compiled. In addition to the first cohort of hundreds of subjects, a separate validation cohort of approximately 130 different subjects was used. A later analysis re-analyzed previously published TCR beta repertoires from 600 to 850 donors and added high-resolution HLA genotyping to study TCR occurrence patterns. Roughly 300 gigabases of sequencing data and tens of millions of unique TCR sequences were included in an early release covering several hundred HLA-typed donors. Results and caveats for the whole study, not just this receptor: In an earlier analysis of over 550 of the donors, most TCR beta V segments were observed in productive rearrangements about 87% or about 30% of the time, broadly matching IMGT annotations. Most CMV-associated TCR beta chains appeared to be HLA-restricted in a later analysis, and the HLA associations seemed to be driven largely by CMV exposure. In a later analysis, several top co-occurrence clusters were reported to appear linked to parvovirus B19, influenza, CMV and Epstein-Barr virus. In a later genetic analysis, fewer N-insertions in productive TCRs were reported among donors in an Asian-associated ancestry cluster than the roughly 640-donor mean. A few of the identified cytomegalovirus-associated TCR beta chains were confirmed in vitro to be specific for cytomegalovirus antigens. Linkage disequilibrium might explain the correlated functional status among segregating V segments, but an unknown experimental factor could not be excluded. Roughly 15 rarely observed V segments, including chromosome 9 orphons, were excluded from the earlier analysis of approximately 500 of the donors because counts were too low. In this cohort, only TCR beta chains were sequenced, and detectable features were limited by the absence of alpha or paired-chain data. Compared with equally common non-associated chains, HLA-associated TCR beta chains in a later analysis were more clonally expanded and had lower generation probabilities. In a later genetic analysis, a missense DCLRE1C variant was associated with V-gene and J-gene trimming of TCR beta chains, and the association was replicated in an independent cohort. A cluster of highly shared sequence variants was judged likely to be a technical artifact of the sequencing pipeline. The authors suggested that the approach could potentially be extended to other disease states and immunological phenotypes. Specific HLA alleles were associated with roughly 16,000 TCR beta sequences at a false discovery rate of 0.05 in a later analysis. A total of 150 to 200 TCR beta chains were listed by the study as associated with cytomegalovirus. Because the 87-base-pair reads could not distinguish some IMGT-functional V segments, including TRBV6-2 and TRBV6-3, those segments were excluded. Because HLA typing was unavailable for some donors at each locus, only the typed subset was used in association tests. A further reported finding was that TCR beta sequences accurately predicted the HLA-A and HLA-B alleles for most subjects in the first cohort. Immune exposure information for the cohort was limited to CMV serostatus. Across donors, most TCR sequences were observed very rarely, whereas some public TCRs were present in many individuals. In a later analysis, TCR association rates were found to vary across HLA loci, with the most associated TCRs seen for DRB1 alleles and the fewest for HLA-C alleles. The classifier was reported to diagnose cytomegalovirus status with high specificity and sensitivity in both the original cohort and the validation cohort. When HLA alleles, especially DR and DQ, strongly co-occurred, attributing TCR associations to individual alleles was difficult. The presence/absence analyses assumed that sequencing depth was roughly uniform across donors, and that assumption may not be true.

The trim is 3 bases for V and 5 bases for J, with a gap of 13 bases between the germline ends. Measured from the cysteine to the phenylalanine, the CDR3 is 15 residues long. CDR3 DNA is the only sequence kept; it has 45 bases, read in frame from the first base. CDR1 and CDR2, looked up from the germline V gene, are MNHNS and SASEGT. Library preparation employed the immunoSEQ multiplex PCR assay. For the multiplex PCR, a mixture combining 60 forward primers for TCR Vbeta segments and 13 reverse primers for TCR Jbeta segments was used. Amplification of the CDR3 region of rearranged TCR beta genes was performed with a multiplex PCR assay on genomic DNA. The Illumina HiSeq System was used to sequence the amplified TCR beta libraries as 87-base-pair reads. The paper's data handling went like this. A later analysis counted 65 million to 90 million unique TCR beta chains across the 640 or so repertoires, and roughly 11 million of these chains were shared by at least two donors. A nearest-neighbor algorithm error-corrected the raw reads and collapsed the reads into unique sequences, merging closely related sequences to remove PCR and sequencing errors. CDR3 sequences were aligned to IMGT reference sequences to assign V, D and J gene segments. For a sequence to be retained, a match of at least six nucleotides was required to both a V gene segment and a J gene segment. Rearrangements were classified as productive when the CDR3 lacked stop codons and remained in frame with V and J, and all other rearrangements were classified as non-productive. CDR3 was defined by IMGT convention, running from the second conserved V-encoded cysteine to the conserved J-encoded phenylalanine. The earlier analysis of about 590 of the donors excluded sequences that lacked an unambiguous match to a single V gene segment. In an earlier analysis of 587 of the donors, V segments were called functional above 56.7% productive rearrangements and were called segregating when the between-donor standard deviation exceeded 5%. A statistical classification framework was built for diagnosing cytomegalovirus status from the catalog of TCR beta chain sequences. A later analysis assigned V and J genes by comparing TCR nucleotide sequences with IMGT/GENE-DB human TR gene sequences. The TCRdist pipeline was used in a later analysis to assign CDR3 sequences and most-parsimonious VDJ recombination scenarios. In a later analysis, every TCR beta chain was defined by the combination of its CDR3 amino acid sequence and its V-gene family, and reads without a unique V-gene family were dropped. A later analysis removed 600 or so highly shared, low-generation-probability nucleotide sequences to deal with suspected cross-contamination and a sequencing artifact. In a later analysis, a clonal expansion index was calculated for each public chain from normalized within-repertoire ranks of inferred template counts. A later analysis computed generation probabilities with a VDJ recombination model fitted to out-of-frame rearrangements, and checked the results against IGoR. Hypergeometric tests were used in a later analysis to score TCR-TCR, TCR-HLA and TCR-CMV co-occurrence, with a repertoire-size bias correction applied to the TCR pairs. A later analysis estimated false discovery rates by permuting HLA or CMV assignments 20 times. In a later analysis, co-occurring TCRs were grouped using DBSCAN, and TCRdist sequence similarity was added for clustering within HLA-allele-positive subsets. Repertoires with fewer than 30,000 or more than 120,000 public chains were left out of co-occurrence clustering, as were about 5 repertoires with anomalous nucleotide sharing. Drawn from immuneACCESS, this table holds only the in-frame rearrangements with V and J called that TCRdb kept. Clones are partly lost; checked studies trace under half to an unresolved V gene and leave the rest unexplained. That table supplies the V and J calls and clone size; D and trimming were determined from the DNA. This sample comprises about 140,000 clones, approximately 82% of them detected only once. 1.4% of the sample is held by the ten biggest clonotypes.

In total, 630 or so healthy bone marrow donors made up the cohort. Cohort members were all nominally healthy when sampled, although unrecorded immune exposures were likely present. The donor tested CMV seropositive and was one of the 289 seropositive cohort members. A peripheral blood sample was provided by each donor, and peripheral blood mononuclear cells were used for TCR beta sequencing. The Qiagen DNeasy Blood Extraction Kit was used to extract genomic DNA from the blood cell samples. This receptor was taken from a man aged 30-40 years in good health and CMV-seropositive. The chain is assembled from TRBV6-1 and TRBJ1-4; perhaps TRBD1 is the D gene, with 5 bases matching. The specimen was PBMCs. The DNA sequence is as follows: TGTGCCAGCAGTGAGTCGCCGGGACTAAATGAAAAACTGTTTTTT. Its protein reads: CASSESPGLNEKLFF.